This T cell receptor beta chain comes out of a study of a mutant IDH1 vaccine in newly diagnosed glioma (dated by TCRdb to the early 2020s). With regard to the full study: The roughly 32 treated patients were approximately 62% male and roughly 40% female, with a mean age of approximately 40 years. Before enrollment, patients had received standard therapy of radiotherapy alone, temozolomide alone, or radiochemotherapy with temozolomide; most received the combination. Peripheral blood samples were drawn at six visits, namely V03 (baseline), V05, V07, V10, V12 and V13. For exploratory analyses, longitudinal TCRB deep sequencing was carried out in roughly 25 treated patients wherever samples were available.

Sample time point, as interpreted from the label and publication: baseline, week 1 (first vaccination visit). Taken with the paper, the label for treatment or condition translates to: pre-vaccination baseline after standard-of-care therapy. Donors had newly diagnosed WHO grade 3 or 4 IDH1-mutant astrocytomas with loss of nuclear ATRX. The samples were drawn from NOA16, a multicentre, single-arm, open-label phase I trial in Germany that tested a mutant IDH1 peptide vaccine in humans for the first time. Visit V03 blood draws served as the baseline sample for immunogenicity testing. Genomic DNA for TCRB sequencing was isolated from EDTA blood with the DNeasy Blood and Tissue Kit. Libraries were prepared through the immunoSEQ multiplex PCR assay. Following the manufacturer's protocol, the hsTCRB Kit was used to amplify rearranged TCR beta chain sequences. TCRB libraries were sequenced on an Illumina MiSeq. The authors' analysis ran thus. The kit vendor's proprietary platform handled demultiplexing, trimming and gene mapping. TCRdb carries this immuneACCESS record with in-frame sequences only. Its versions omit some clonotypes, under half of them owing to an unresolved V gene in the studies checked, with the rest unexplained. Clone size and the V and J calls come from that table; the DNA yielded D and trimming. The sample table shows about 51,000 clones, and 65% to 80% are seen once. The biggest ten clones account for roughly 1.9% of the sample.

Results the study describes overall, beyond this receptor: Pseudoprogression appeared unrelated to alterations in the top peripheral T cell clonotypes detected by TCRB sequencing. It was noted by the authors that analyses of patient blood samples could not be reproduced owing to sample limitations. Selection of PBMC samples for TCRB deep sequencing was based on availability. Immune responses induced by the vaccine were seen in 93.3% of patients across multiple MHC alleles.

As for this clone: Its antigen is not yet known. Qualities for individual bases were not recorded, and no much larger clone is one base off.

Taken from cysteine to phenylalanine, the CDR3 has 14 residues. Only the CDR3 part of the read is kept: 42 bases, read in frame from the first base. Per the germline V gene, SNHLY is the CDR1 and FYNNEI is the CDR2. Trimming at the junction amounts to 3 bases on V and 7 bases on J, and the germline ends lie 14 bases apart. The chain employs TRBV2 and TRBJ2-3; there is no confident call for the D gene. This clonotype was obtained from a woman aged 40-49 years with glioma. Sequenced here: PBMCs, sampled from a glioma patient treated with radiotherapy, temozolomide or both. The CDR3 region reads CASSERIEAYTQYF. The DNA sequence is given as TGTGCCAGCAGTGAGAGGATAGAAGCTTATACGCAGTATTTT.